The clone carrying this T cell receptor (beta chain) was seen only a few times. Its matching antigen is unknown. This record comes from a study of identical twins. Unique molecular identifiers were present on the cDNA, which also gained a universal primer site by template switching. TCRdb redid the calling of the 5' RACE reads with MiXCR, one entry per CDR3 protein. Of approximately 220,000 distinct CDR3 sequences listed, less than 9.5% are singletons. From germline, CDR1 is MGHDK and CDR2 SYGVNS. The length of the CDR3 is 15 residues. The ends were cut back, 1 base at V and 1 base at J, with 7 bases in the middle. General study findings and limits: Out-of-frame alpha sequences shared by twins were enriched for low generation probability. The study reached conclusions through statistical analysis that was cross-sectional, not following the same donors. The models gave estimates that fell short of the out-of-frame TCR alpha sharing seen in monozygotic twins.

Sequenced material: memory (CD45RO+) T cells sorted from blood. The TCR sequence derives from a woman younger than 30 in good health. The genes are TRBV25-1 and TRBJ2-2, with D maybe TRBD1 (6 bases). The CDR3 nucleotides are TGTGCCAGCAGTGAATTGGGACAGAACACCGGGGAGCTGTTTTTT. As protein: CASSELGQNTGELFF.